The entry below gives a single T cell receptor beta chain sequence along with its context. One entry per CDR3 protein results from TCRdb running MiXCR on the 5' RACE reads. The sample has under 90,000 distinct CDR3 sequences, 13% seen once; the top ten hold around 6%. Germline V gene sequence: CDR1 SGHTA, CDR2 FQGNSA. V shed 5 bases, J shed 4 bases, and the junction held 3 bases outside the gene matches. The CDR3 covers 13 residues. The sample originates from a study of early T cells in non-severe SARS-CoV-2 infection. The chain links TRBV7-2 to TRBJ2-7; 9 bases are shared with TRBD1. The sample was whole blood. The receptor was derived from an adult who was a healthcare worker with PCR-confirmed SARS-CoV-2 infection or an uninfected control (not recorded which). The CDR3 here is CASSIDRGYEQYF. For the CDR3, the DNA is TGTGCCAGCAGCATAGACAGGGGGTACGAGCAGTACTTC.